One and the same sample provided the 29 T cell receptor beta chains below, sequenced in a study of tumor and adjacent non-tumor tissue in lung cancer. A modified ARM-PCR protocol with three rounds of nested PCR amplified TCRbeta. TCRdb reprocessed the multiplex PCR reads via MiXCR and lists one record per CDR3 protein. The sample has under 75,000 distinct CDR3 sequences, around 70% seen once. RNA was extracted from bulk tissue without any cell sorting. This non-tumor lung sample came from over 3 cm beyond the tumor edge. Sequenced: distant non-tumor lung tissue. These TCRs come from a woman aged 45-65 years with non-small cell lung cancer.

As regards this clonotype: The CDR3 does not close with the conserved phenylalanine or tryptophan, likely indicating a read error. The chain has TRBV20-1 and TRBJ1-2; D call uncertain. The CDR3 sequence is 15 residues long. From germline, CDR1 is DFQATT and CDR2 SNEGSKA (reference sequence). DNA of the CDR3: TGCAGTGATAGAGATCTTCCGGGCGGTCCCTATGGCTACACCTAC. Translation: CSDRDLPGGPYGYTY.

With regard to this clonotype: An end of the junction differs from the germline gene, which may be a read error. The chain uses TRBV11-2 and TRBJ2-5; 11 bases align to TRBD2. CDR3 length: 16 residues. CDR1 is SGHAT, CDR2 FQNNGV, per germline. The CDR3 loop is CASRRTGTSGQVTQYF. CDR3 in DNA: TGTGCCAGCAGACGTACCGGGACTAGCGGCCAAGTGACCCAATACTTC. Drawing the rest from reference TRBV11-2 and TRBJ2-5, the complete variable domain is EAGVAQSPRYKIIEKRQSVAFWCNPISGHATLYWYQQILGQGPKLLIQFQNNGVVDDSQLPKDRFSAERLKGVDSTLKIQPAKLEDSAVYLCASRRTGTSGQVTQYFGPGTRLLVL.

Note on this clonotype: Since a much larger clone is just one base distant, this may be a read error. The genes are TRBV7-8 and TRBJ2-5, with D maybe TRBD1 (5 bases). Germline values: CDR1 SGHVS, CDR2 FQNEAQ. The CDR3 is 17 amino acids. The CDR3 is CTSSLGVGVPSRETQYF. CDR3 nucleotide sequence: TGTACCAGCAGCTTAGGCGTAGGGGTCCCTTCAAGGGAGACCCAGTACTTC.

Worth noting for this clonotype: This may come from a read error, since a much larger clone is one base off. The chain employs TRBV5-1 and TRBJ2-6; TRBD1 matches 8 bases. Per the germline V gene, CDR1 is SGHRS and CDR2 is YFSETQ. V was clipped by 7 bases and J by 0 bases; unmatched bases: 9. This CDR3 has 17 amino acids. The chain's CDR3 is CASWPGTGSSGANVLTF. The CDR3 nucleotides are TGCGCCAGCTGGCCCGGGACAGGCTCCTCTGGGGCCAACGTCCTGACTTTC.

This clonotype was seen ten or more times. The genes are TRBV20-1 and TRBJ2-5; TRBD2 matches at 10 bases. After removal of 5 bases from V and 4 bases from J, the junction contained 7 bases not matched to a gene. The CDR3 sequence is 14 residues long. Germline V gene sequence: CDR1 DFQATT, CDR2 SNEGSKA (reference sequence). CDR3 in amino acids: CSAYPGTSVETQYF. CDR3 sequence (DNA): TGCAGTGCTTACCCCGGGACTAGCGTAGAGACCCAGTACTTC.

V and J are TRBV11-2 and TRBJ2-7, with 9 bases aligning to TRBD1. This CDR3 is 15 amino acids long. Germline loops: CDR1 SGHAT, CDR2 FQNNGV. The J segment lost 3 bases and the V segment lost 1 base, leaving 4 bases of the junction unmatched. The CDR3 loop is CASSLARTGVYEQYF. The CDR3 DNA follows: TGTGCCAGCAGCTTAGCCAGGACAGGGGTCTACGAGCAGTACTTC.

The V gene is TRBV7-8, the J gene TRBJ1-3, with D possibly TRBD1 on 6 matching bases. V was pared by 5 bases and J by 0 bases, with 20 bases between. CDR1 SGHVS and CDR2 FQNEAQ come from the germline V gene. The CDR3 spans 18 residues. The chain's CDR3 is CASSPFGFGGFSGNTIYF. The CDR3 bases are TGTGCCAGCAGCCCGTTCGGGTTCGGGGGCTTCTCTGGAAACACCATATATTTT.

This clonotype was counted at least ten times. This chain uses TRBV10-3 with TRBJ1-5; no definite D call. The V gene lost 5 bases and the J gene lost 0 bases, with 11 bases spanning the gap. Germline V gene lookup returns CDR1 ENHRY and CDR2 SYGVKD. This CDR3 has 15 amino acids. This CDR3 is CAISLNGDSNQPQHF. As DNA, the CDR3 is TGTGCCATCAGTCTGAACGGGGATAGCAATCAGCCCCAGCATTTT.

This clonotype has a handful of counts. A much bigger clone sits one base away, suggesting this may be a read error. The rearrangement joins TRBV11-3 to TRBJ2-1; D not resolved. The CDR3 has 14 residues. Germline CDR1 SGHNT, CDR2 YENEEA. V lost 8 bases and J lost 4, with 15 bases in between. CDR3 loop: CASGSEANYNEQFF. CDR3 nucleotide sequence: TGTGCCAGCGGCTCAGAGGCGAATTACAATGAGCAGTTCTTC.

The chain links TRBV7-9 to TRBJ2-3; D call uncertain. Germline V gene sequence: CDR1 SEHNR, CDR2 FQNEAQ (reference sequence). The ends were cut back, 1 base at V and 6 bases at J, with 8 bases in the middle. The CDR3 totals 13 residues. The CDR3 here is CASSLEPGDTQYF. CDR3 DNA: TGTGCCAGCAGCTTAGAGCCCGGGGATACGCAGTATTTT.

This clonotype was found a few times. A much larger clone differs by one base, so this may be a read error. The V and J genes are TRBV20-1 and TRBJ2-7; TRBD2 matches at 7 bases. Germline V gives CDR1 DFQATT, CDR2 SNEGSKA (reference sequence). There are 12 residues in the CDR3. DNA for the CDR3: TGCAGTGCTAGTCGCCGGGACTACGGGCAGTACTTC. It specifies CSASRRDYGQYF.

Worth noting for this clonotype: Relative to the germline gene, one junction end is altered; a read error may explain this. This sequence joins TRBV5-5 and TRBJ2-2, with a weak D call TRBD2 (5 bases). The CDR3 has 16 amino acids. Germline V gives CDR1 SGHKS, CDR2 YYEKEE (reference sequence). The CDR3 sequence is CASSLVSVRYTGELFF. The CDR3 DNA follows: TGTGCTAGCAGCTTGGTTAGCGTGAGATATACCGGGGAGTTGTTTTTT.

Regarding this clonotype: A read error may produce the germline difference seen at one junction end. The V gene is TRBV29-1, the J gene TRBJ2-1; D is perhaps TRBD2 (6 bases). CDR3 length equals 16 residues. Germline V gene lookup returns CDR1 SQVTM and CDR2 ANQGSEA. CDR3 in DNA: TGCAGCGTTGATCGGTTTAGTCTAGCGTCGCGGGTTGAGCAATTCTTC. Amino acid sequence: CSVDRFSLASRVEQFF.

Only a few counts were recorded for this clonotype. This chain connects TRBV24-1 to TRBJ1-5; D is unclear. This CDR3 is built from 13 residues. Germline V lookup: CDR1 KGHDR, CDR2 SFDVKD. With 9 bases removed from V and 7 bases from J, the gap between germline ends came to 15 bases. DNA for the CDR3: TGTGCCACCCTCCTAAGGGCCGTACAGCCCCAGCATTTT. This gives the protein CATLLRAVQPQHF.

The gene calls are TRBV11-1 and TRBJ2-1; the D gene is possibly TRBD2 (6 bases). This CDR3 has 15 amino acids. V gave up 11 bases and J gave up 7 bases, with 24 bases separating them. CDR1 and CDR2 (germline): SGHAT, FQDESV (reference sequence). The CDR3 nucleotides are TGTGCCTACAGCTTGGGGACTCCCGGAGTTAATGAGCAGTTCTTC. Protein sequence: CAYSLGTPGVNEQFF.

With respect to this clonotype: One end of the junction fails to match germline, which may point to a read error. This chain joins TRBV11-2 and TRBJ2-7; 8 bases match TRBD1. Germline lookup yields CDR1 SGHAT and CDR2 FQNNGV. There are 15 residues in the CDR3. CDR3 in amino acids: CANSSGTGRTYKQYF. CDR3 nucleotide sequence: TGTGCCAACAGCTCGGGGACAGGCCGGACTTACAAGCAGTACTTC.

This clonotype was picked up one time. A much larger clone is a single base away; this may be a read error. The chain joins TRBV28 to TRBJ1-1; 7 positions match TRBD1. The CDR3 length is 13 residues. Germline values: CDR1 MDHEN, CDR2 SYDVKM. The CDR3 spells CANSHRGQVEAFF. CDR3 coding DNA: TGTGCCAACAGTCACCGAGGACAGGTTGAAGCTTTCTTT.

In regard to this clonotype: Sequence at one end of the junction differs from germline and may be a read error. The chain employs TRBV11-1 and TRBJ1-2, with unresolved D. CDR1 SGHAT and CDR2 FQDESV come from the germline V gene (reference sequence). This CDR3 spans 13 amino acids. The CDR3 bases are TGTGCCAGCGGCGCATACTACGACTATGGCTACACCTTT. Encoded protein: CASGAYYDYGYTF. The whole variable domain, remainder taken from reference TRBV11-1 and TRBJ1-2, is EAEVAQSPRYKITEKSQAVAFWCDPISGHATLYWYRQILGQGPELLVQFQDESVVDDSQLPKDRFSAERLKGVDSTLKIQPAELGDSAMYLCASGAYYDYGYTFGSGTRLTVV.

A note on this clonotype: Germline and junction disagree at one end, which may indicate a read error. The chain carries TRBV6-2 or TRBV6-3 and TRBJ1-2; 8 positions match TRBD1. The CDR3 runs to 14 residues. Looked up from germline, CDR1 is MNHEY and CDR2 is SVGEGT. CDR3 sequence reads: CSSSCGQGQDGYTF. CDR3 bases: TGTTCCAGCAGCTGCGGACAGGGACAGGATGGCTACACCTTC.

The chain recombines TRBV5-1 with TRBJ2-7; 9 bases agree with TRBD1. This CDR3 has 15 amino acids. CDR1 SGHRS and CDR2 YFSETQ come from the germline V gene. The junction had 10 bases not matched to a gene; V was cut back by 7 bases and J by 2 bases. Here the CDR3 reads CASGWTGVNAYEQYF. CDR3 bases: TGCGCCAGCGGCTGGACAGGGGTCAACGCCTACGAGCAGTACTTC.

On this clonotype itself: A single base separates this from a much larger clone, so it may be a read error. The chain carries TRBV6-6 and TRBJ2-2; the D gene is possibly TRBD1 (5 bases). Germline assignment: CDR1 MNHNY and CDR2 SVGAGI (reference sequence). The CDR3 contains 14 residues. The CDR3 here is CASIRTPNTEELFF. The CDR3 DNA sequence: TGTGCCAGCATCCGGACACCGAACACCGAGGAGCTGTTTTTT.

This chain links TRBV12-3 or TRBV12-4 with TRBJ2-7, with D perhaps TRBD2 (5 bases). The length of the CDR3 is 15 residues. Trimming stripped 7 bases from V and 0 bases from J, with 16 bases between. DNA for the CDR3: TGTGCCAGCATCACGTCGGCAAGCGGCTCCTACGAGCAGTACTTC. Protein sequence: CASITSASGSYEQYF.

Turning to this clonotype: A single base separates this from a much larger clone, so it may be a read error. J is TRBJ2-7 and V is TRBV6-6, with D hard to call. The CDR3 has 14 residues. Germline V gene data show CDR1 as MNHNY and CDR2 as SVGAGI (reference sequence). V was shortened by 6 bases and J by 3 bases, with 15 bases between the two germline ends. The CDR3 spells CASRDTAVHYEQYF. Here the CDR3 DNA reads TGTGCCAGCAGAGATACGGCAGTACACTACGAGCAGTACTTC.

On this clonotype itself: A read error may produce the germline difference seen at one junction end. This chain uses TRBV7-9 with TRBJ2-1; perhaps TRBD2 as D (6 bases). The CDR3 has 16 residues. Per germline, CDR1 SEHNR and CDR2 FQNEAQ (reference sequence). The CDR3 here is CASSLARRDYNNDQFF. In DNA form, the CDR3 reads TGTGCCAGCAGCTTAGCGAGGCGGGATTACAACAATGACCAGTTCTTC.

The chain links TRBV11-1 to TRBJ2-1; 7 bases are shared with TRBD1. This CDR3 spans 15 amino acids. Germline CDR1 and CDR2: SGHAT and FQDESV (reference sequence). The CDR3 nucleotides read TGTTTCAGCAGCCCAGACAGGGTTTCCTACAATGAGCAGTTCTTC. This sequence encodes CFSSPDRVSYNEQFF.

As concerns this clonotype: A read error is possible here, since a much larger clone lies one base away. The V gene is TRBV6-6, the J gene TRBJ2-7; TRBD1 matches at 8 bases. Germline loops: CDR1 MNHNY, CDR2 SVGAGI (reference sequence). The CDR3 length is 18 residues. Trimming cost V 0 bases and J 6 bases; bases outside gene matches: 16. The DNA of the CDR3 is TGTGCCAGCAGTTACTCGGCGGGGCAGGGGGCCACTGGGTGCGAGCAGTACTTC. This encodes CASSYSAGQGATGCEQYF.

A word on this clonotype: A read error may account for a junction end that differs from germline. The chain has TRBV11-2 and TRBJ2-7; perhaps TRBD2 as D (6 bases). Germline CDR1 and CDR2: SGHAT and FQNNGV. The CDR3 is 13 residues long. The CDR3 sequence is CAGSLEVGGGGYF. CDR3 nucleotide sequence: TGTGCCGGCAGCTTAGAGGTGGGAGGTGGAGGGTACTTC.

This clonotype was seen repeatedly, ten times or more. The chain links TRBV29-1 to TRBJ2-1; 14 nucleotides match TRBD2. This CDR3 spans 16 amino acids. CDR1 is SQVTM, CDR2 ANQGSEA, per germline. Trimming cost V 7 bases and J 0 bases; bases outside gene matches: 5. The CDR3: CSAGGLAGVSYNEQFF. The CDR3 DNA reads as TGCAGCGCCGGGGGACTAGCGGGGGTCTCCTACAATGAGCAGTTCTTC.

J is TRBJ2-1 and V is TRBV28, with D perhaps TRBD2 (6 bases). The CDR3 is made up of 15 amino acids. The V end was cut by 0 bases, the J end by 5 bases, with 11 bases between. In germline, CDR1 is MDHEN, CDR2 SYDVKM. CDR3 DNA: TGTGCCAGCAGTTTATGTCGGGAGTACAACAATGAGCAGTTCTTC. Translated: CASSLCREYNNEQFF.